The 25 T cell receptor beta chains reported below all come from one sample, sequenced in a study of post-analysis software for immune sequencing data. Findings of the study overall: Several TRBV segments, TRBV5-6, TRBV5-1 and TRBV20-1 among them, were found more frequent in patients than controls.

No antigens are known for them. Incorporated into the TCR beta cDNA libraries were unique molecular identifiers, which served to reduce PCR and sequencing biases. Each CDR3 protein gets one entry after TCRdb re-called the PCR reads with MiXCR. The data hold about 770,000 distinct CDR3 sequences, with under 60% observed a single time. Sequenced: blood. All receptors come from a girl aged 5-17 years with multiple sclerosis.

A few counts support this clonotype. V is TRBV29-1 and J is TRBJ2-1; D is possibly TRBD1 (5 bases). V dropped 3 bases and J dropped 7 bases, with 13 bases sitting between them. CDR3 length: 13 amino acids. Germline V gene data show CDR1 as SQVTM and CDR2 as ANQGSEA. Written as DNA, the CDR3 is TGCAGCGTTGACCTACCCAGGGTTAATGAGCAGTTCTTC. The encoded protein is CSVDLPRVNEQFF.

The gene calls are TRBV29-1 and TRBJ2-4; 10 nucleotides match TRBD2. The J call could be wrong; TRBJ2-7 is a better fit for the DNA end. The CDR3 is 16 residues long. CDR1 is SQVTM, CDR2 ANQGSEA, per germline. The CDR3 sequence is CSAEGWLAGETYEQYF. CDR3 sequence (DNA): TGCAGCGCAGAGGGGTGGCTAGCGGGAGAGACGTACGAGCAGTACTTC.

This chain links TRBV6-2 or TRBV6-3 with TRBJ2-5; D perhaps matches TRBD2 (5 bases). V shed 11 bases and J shed 7 bases, with 20 bases lying between them. The CDR3 contains 13 residues. CDR1 is MNHEY, CDR2 SVGEGT, per germline. The CDR3 nucleotides are TGTGCCGTGGGCGGATCGGACCGGGGGACCCAGTACTTC. Protein sequence: CAVGGSDRGTQYF.

This clonotype was detected a few times. CDR3 DNA: TGTGCCAGCAGCCAGCAGGGTTACTCGGACAACACTGAAGCTTTCTTT. The encoded protein is CASSQQGYSDNTEAFF. V usage is TRBV7-6 and J usage is TRBJ1-1, with D maybe TRBD1 (5 bases). Germline loops: CDR1 SGHVS, CDR2 FNYEAQ. The V end lost 5 bases, the J end lost 2 bases, and 18 bases lay between the germline ends. This CDR3 region has 16 residues.

The chain combines TRBV7-2 with TRBJ2-7, with 7 nucleotides matching TRBD1. With 5 bases clipped from V and 5 bases from J, the junction kept 6 bases outside the gene matches. This CDR3 has 13 amino acids. Germline V gene sequence: CDR1 SGHTA, CDR2 FQGNSA. Written as DNA, the CDR3 is TGTGCCAGCAGCCCTGTAGGGGGCCACGAGCAGTACTTC. Residues: CASSPVGGHEQYF. The entire variable domain, with the rest obtained from reference TRBV7-2 and TRBJ2-7, is as follows: GAGVSQSPSNKVTEKGKDVELRCDPISGHTALYWYRQSLGQGLEFLIYFQGNSAPDKSGLPSDRFSAERTGGSVSTLTIQRTQQEDSAVYLCASSPVGGHEQYFGPGTRLTVT.

This chain joins TRBV7-8 and TRBJ2-7, with D maybe TRBD1 (5 bases). Germline-derived CDR1 and CDR2 are SGHVS and FQNEAQ. This CDR3 comprises 15 residues. V was shortened by 0 bases and J by 3 bases, with 12 bases between the two germline ends. CDR3 nucleotide sequence: TGTGCCAGCAGCTTAGCGGAGACAGCCCACTACGAGCAGTACTTC. It specifies CASSLAETAHYEQYF.

The chain is built from TRBV7-2 and TRBJ2-7; TRBD2 matches at 12 bases. There are 15 residues in the CDR3. Germline CDR1 SGHTA, CDR2 FQGNSA. With 1 base clipped from V and 6 bases from J, the junction kept 4 bases outside the gene matches. In DNA form, the CDR3 reads TGTGCCAGCAGCTTAGGACTAGCGGGAGTGTTCGAGCAGTACTTC. This gives the protein CASSLGLAGVFEQYF.

The J gene is TRBJ1-4, the V gene TRBV7-6, with a weak D call TRBD1 (5 bases). Germline assignment: CDR1 SGHVS and CDR2 FNYEAQ. V lost 1 base and J lost 8, with 14 bases in between. There are 15 residues in the CDR3. Written as DNA, the CDR3 is TGTGCCAGCAGCTTAGAAGTAGGGACGGAAGAAAAACTGTTTTTT. Residues: CASSLEVGTEEKLFF.

V usage is TRBV15 and J usage is TRBJ1-1; 7 nucleotides line up with TRBD1. The CDR3 has 15 amino acids. Germline V gene sequence: CDR1 LNHNV, CDR2 YYDKDF (reference sequence). J lost 5 bases, V lost 0 bases, and 6 bases had no gene match. The CDR3 sequence is CATSRDRSRGTEAFF. In DNA form, the CDR3 reads TGTGCCACCAGCAGAGATCGATCCAGGGGGACTGAAGCTTTCTTT. The variable domain in full, completed from reference TRBV15 and TRBJ1-1, reads DAMVIQNPRYQVTQFGKPVTLSCSQTLNHNVMYWYQQKSSQAPKLLFHYYDKDFNNEADTPDNFQSRRPNTSFCFLDIRSPGLGDTAMYLCATSRDRSRGTEAFFGQGTRLTVV.

Written as DNA, the CDR3 is TGTGCCAGTAGTATAGCCTCTAGCGGATCCTCCTACGAGCAGTACTTC. The encoded protein is CASSIASSGSSYEQYF. V is TRBV19 and J is TRBJ2-7, with 7 bases that match TRBD2. After removal of 1 base from V and 0 bases from J, the junction contained 6 bases not matched to a gene. CDR1 is LNHDA and CDR2 is SQIVND in the germline V gene (reference sequence). The CDR3 is 16 amino acids.

J is TRBJ2-4 and V is TRBV27, with a weak D call TRBD2 (6 bases). The DNA end is more similar to TRBJ2-7, so the J call may be wrong. The germline gives CDR1 MNHEY, CDR2 SMNVEV (reference sequence). The CDR3 length is 16 residues. The CDR3 region is CASSKQKGGLTYEQYF. As DNA, the CDR3 is TGTGCCAGCAGTAAGCAGAAGGGAGGCCTAACCTACGAGCAGTACTTC.

This clonotype came up a few times. One junction end does not reproduce the germline sequence, and a read error may be involved. The rearrangement joins TRBV6-6 to TRBJ2-4, with no clear D. Germline V gene sequence: CDR1 MNHNY, CDR2 SVGAGI (reference sequence). CDR3 length equals 14 residues. CDR3 sequence reads: CASSYKGAKNIQYF. The CDR3 DNA reads TGTGCCAGTAGTTACAAGGGAGCCAAAAACATTCAGTACTTC.

V and J are TRBV28 and TRBJ2-6; no firm D call. The germline V gene has CDR1 MDHEN and CDR2 SYDVKM. The CDR3 totals 19 residues. V was trimmed by 5 bases and J by 0 bases, leaving 20 bases between them. The CDR3 is CASSPSTATIHSGANVLTF. CDR3 DNA sequence: TGTGCCAGCAGTCCGTCAACAGCAACCATCCACTCTGGGGCCAACGTCCTGACTTTC.

The chain combines TRBV4-3 with TRBJ2-3; D is uncertain. V shed 0 bases and J shed 2 bases, with 12 bases lying between them. The CDR3 totals 16 residues. Germline V CDR1 and CDR2: LGHNA, YSLEER. The CDR3, as DNA: TGCGCCAGCAGCCAAGATACTAACTCGGTCACAGATACGCAGTATTTT. It is translated as CASSQDTNSVTDTQYF.

The rearrangement joins TRBV7-2 to TRBJ1-4; D remains unclear. CDR1 SGHTA and CDR2 FQGNSA come from the germline V gene. Trimming removed 1 base at V and 7 bases at J, with 19 bases between. CDR3 size: 17 residues. CDR3 sequence: CASSLGGSSLVGEKLFF. The CDR3 DNA follows: TGTGCCAGCAGCTTAGGCGGCAGCTCACTCGTGGGTGAAAAACTGTTTTTT.

This chain links TRBV6-2 or TRBV6-3 with TRBJ1-1, with 9 bases matching TRBD1. The CDR3 runs to 15 residues. Germline CDR1 and CDR2: MNHEY and SVGEGT. Losses at the gene ends were 6 bases for V and 6 bases for J; bases not matched to a gene: 11. The CDR3 sequence: CASSNPDRGAPEAFF. The CDR3 DNA sequence: TGTGCCAGCAGCAACCCGGACAGGGGTGCCCCTGAAGCTTTCTTT.

The gene calls are TRBV6-1 and TRBJ1-2, with D possibly TRBD1 on 5 matching bases. CDR3 length: 15 residues. The germline V and J ends were trimmed by 2 bases and 2 bases, with 12 bases remaining between them. The germline CDR1 and CDR2 sequences are MNHNS and SASEGT. The CDR3 bases are TGTGCCAGCAGTGAACTGGGACGGAAAAACTATGGCTACACCTTC. This gives the protein CASSELGRKNYGYTF.

This clonotype has only a few counts. The chain couples TRBV28 to TRBJ2-7; unclear D gene. With 6 bases removed from V and 3 bases from J, the gap between germline ends came to 6 bases. CDR3 length: 11 residues. Per germline, CDR1 MDHEN and CDR2 SYDVKM. The DNA for the CDR3 is TGTGCCAGCAGATTAGACTACGAGCAGTACTTC. Translated, it gives CASRLDYEQYF.

The chain links TRBV14 to TRBJ2-1; 9 nucleotides align to TRBD2. This CDR3 contains 16 residues. Germline V gene lookup returns CDR1 SGHDN and CDR2 FVKESK. V was clipped by 4 bases and J by 0 bases; unmatched bases: 4. The CDR3 protein is CASSPKAGGSYNEQFF. The CDR3, as DNA: TGTGCCAGCAGCCCTAAAGCGGGAGGCTCCTACAATGAGCAGTTCTTC.

The rearrangement uses TRBV7-9 and TRBJ1-2; a weak D match, TRBD1 (6 bases). Trimming left V 4 bases short and J 8 bases short, with 20 bases between. CDR3 length equals 15 residues. CDR1 is SEHNR, CDR2 FQNEAQ, per germline (reference sequence). CDR3 amino acids: CASSSTKTGSEGYTF. CDR3 in DNA: TGTGCCAGCAGCTCTACCAAGACAGGATCGGAAGGCTACACCTTC.

V is TRBV24-1 and J is TRBJ2-2, with a possible D match to TRBD1 (6 bases). The CDR3 is 15 amino acids. The V end was cut by 0 bases, the J end by 3 bases, with 7 bases between. In germline, CDR1 is KGHDR, CDR2 SFDVKD. The CDR3 is CATSDLNRDTGELFF. CDR3 DNA sequence: TGTGCCACCAGTGATTTGAACAGGGACACCGGGGAGCTGTTTTTT.

The chain is built from TRBV5-1 and TRBJ1-1; D remains ambiguous. V was clipped by 3 bases and J by 6 bases, with 9 bases between them. The germline V gene has CDR1 SGHRS and CDR2 YFSETQ. The CDR3 length is 12 residues. In DNA, the CDR3 is TGCGCCAGCAGCTATGACAAATCTGAAGCTTTCTTT. It specifies CASSYDKSEAFF.

This clonotype was picked up a small number of times. CDR3 residues: CASSSPGREAYEQYF. DNA for the CDR3: TGCGCCAGCAGCTCCCCTGGGCGGGAGGCCTACGAGCAGTACTTC. V is TRBV5-1 and J is TRBJ2-7; TRBD2 matches 8 bases. Germline V gene lookup returns CDR1 SGHRS and CDR2 YFSETQ. The CDR3 covers 15 residues. The V and J ends lost 3 bases and 2 bases, in that order; junction bases with no gene match: 7.

The chain joins TRBV6-1 to TRBJ2-1, with 13 bases aligning to TRBD2. The CDR3 spans 18 residues. Looked up from germline, CDR1 is MNHNS and CDR2 is SASEGT. J gave up 0 bases and V 6 bases, and 8 bases lay outside the gene matches. The CDR3 loop reads CASRTGTSGISSYNEQFF. The CDR3 DNA follows: TGTGCCAGCAGGACCGGGACTAGCGGGATCAGCTCCTACAATGAGCAGTTCTTC.

In this sample, this clonotype turned up a few times. This chain's CDR3 is CASSPGGEYNEQFF. DNA for the CDR3: TGTGCCAGCAGCCCCGGCGGGGAGTACAATGAGCAGTTCTTC. The chain carries TRBV9 and TRBJ2-1; tentatively, D is TRBD2 (6 bases). CDR3 length: 14 residues. CDR1 and CDR2 from the germline V gene are SGDLS and YYNGEE. The V and J ends lost 4 bases and 4 bases respectively, with 12 bases between them.